These 4 T cell receptor beta chains share one sample of origin, sequenced in a study of blood T cells in healthy people across ages. Together with a sample-barcoded 5' primer, a J-beta primer mix was included in a second PCR lasting about 7 to 11 cycles. Each CDR3 protein gets one entry after TCRdb re-called the 5' RACE reads with MiXCR. The repertoire has about 620,000 distinct CDR3 sequences, under 25% of them found once; the top ten carry roughly 3.4%. The sequenced sample was blood. The receptor set was obtained from a man between 65 and 79 years old in good health.

The chain uses TRBV9 and TRBJ2-7, with D possibly matching TRBD2 (6 bases). Trimming left V 4 bases short and J 2 bases short, with 13 bases between. Germline V CDR1 and CDR2: SGDLS, YYNGEE. The CDR3 covers 14 residues. The CDR3 bases are TGTGCCAGCAGCACGACTAGTTTCCCCTACGAGCAGTACTTC. Encoded protein: CASSTTSFPYEQYF.

The V and J genes are TRBV5-1 and TRBJ2-7, with a possible D match to TRBD1 (6 bases). This CDR3 has 15 amino acids. The germline V gene encodes CDR1 SGHRS and CDR2 YFSETQ. The V end lost 4 bases, the J end lost 2 bases, and 16 bases lay between the germline ends. CDR3: CASSRTQQGTYEQYF. Written as DNA, the CDR3 is TGCGCCAGCAGCCGGACTCAACAGGGAACCTACGAGCAGTACTTC.

The rearrangement links TRBV3-1 to TRBJ2-1; no definite D call. The V end lost 4 bases, the J end lost 5 bases, and 12 bases lay between the germline ends. The CDR3 spans 14 residues. In germline, CDR1 is LGHDT, CDR2 YNNKEL (reference sequence). The CDR3 loop is CASSPPTHHNEQFF. The DNA for the CDR3 is TGTGCCAGCAGCCCTCCTACTCATCACAATGAGCAGTTCTTC.

The gene calls are TRBV7-8 and TRBJ2-3; 14 bases map to TRBD2. Germline V CDR1 and CDR2: SGHVS, FQNEAQ. The CDR3 loop spans 18 amino acids. The J segment lost 3 bases and the V segment lost 1 base, leaving 6 bases of the junction unmatched. Here the CDR3 reads CASSLVPGLAGVTDTQYF. The DNA for the CDR3 is TGTGCCAGCAGCTTAGTCCCGGGACTAGCGGGAGTGACAGATACGCAGTATTTT.